The rows below give T cell receptor beta chains drawn from one sample of a study of T cell responses to AZD1222 COVID-19 vaccine. Generated by immunoSEQ multiplex PCR, the TCRdb table keeps only in-frame clones and is missing some. The table lists 80,000 to 100,000 clones, nearly 90% of them singletons. The source was peripheral blood, collected on day 0 of MenACWY control vaccination. The receptor set was obtained from an adult in good health. CDR3s include the opening cysteine and the closing phenylalanine or tryptophan. Each record gives: D gene, J gene, clone size, V gene, CDR3 DNA, CDR3 protein. D genes are given only for firm matches. The size entry is marked missing in some rows and otherwise reads once, few, many or a size class.

>.|TRBJ1-4|.|TRBV9
TGTGCCAGCAGCCAAGGGGAAAAACTGTTTTTT
CASSQGEKLFF
>.|TRBJ1-4|.|TRBV5-4
TGTGCCAGCAGCCCGGAGGGAGCTAATGAAAAACTGTTTTTT
CASSPEGANEKLFF
>.|TRBJ1-1|once|TRBV12-3/TRBV12-4
TGTGCCAGCAGTTTAGGGCACGAAGCTTTCTTT
CASSLGHEAFF
>TRBD2|TRBJ2-3|.|TRBV13
TGTGCCAGCAGCCTTACTAGCGGATCTAAAACTTTCACAGATACGCAGTATTTT
CASSLTSGSKTFTDTQYF
>TRBD1|TRBJ1-1|.|TRBV4-1
TGCGCCAGCAGCCAAGCCACAGGGGCCACTGAAGCTTTCTTT
CASSQATGATEAFF
>TRBD2|TRBJ2-7|.|TRBV5-1
TGCGCCAGCAGCTTGGTAGCGGGGGAGGGCTACGAGCAGTACTTC
CASSLVAGEGYEQYF
>.|TRBJ1-4|.|TRBV14
TGTGCCAGCGCCCTAAACGGTGAAAAACTGTTTTTT
CASALNGEKLFF
>TRBD1|TRBJ1-5|.|TRBV9
TGTGCCAGCAGCGCACACAGGGACAGGGGCAATCAGCCCCAGCATTTT
CASSAHRDRGNQPQHF
>.|TRBJ2-5|.|TRBV1
TGCACCAGCAGCCAAGATGGTAGAGTAGCGGGTCCCCAAGAGACCCAGTACTTC
CTSSQDGRVAGPQETQYF
>.|TRBJ1-2|.|TRBV7-9
TGTGCCAGCAGCTTAGCTTCAGGTCCCCGGGGCTACACCTTC
CASSLASGPRGYTF
>.|TRBJ1-4|.|TRBV13
TGTGCCAGCAGCAAACCCGTGGGGTGGGGTGAAAAACTGTTTTTT
CASSKPVGWGEKLFF
>TRBD1|TRBJ1-5|.|TRBV30
TGTGCCTGGAGTGTGAGGACAGGTTCCAATCAGCCCCAGCATTTT
CAWSVRTGSNQPQHF
>TRBD2|TRBJ2-7|.|TRBV6-2/TRBV6-3
TGTGCCAGCAGTTACGATTCGGCGGGGGTTTACGAGCAGTACTTC
CASSYDSAGVYEQYF
>TRBD1|TRBJ1-2|.|TRBV7-9
TGTGCCAGCAGCGTCTCCAGGGGGCTCTATGGCTACACCTTC
CASSVSRGLYGYTF
>TRBD1|TRBJ1-5|.|TRBV7-2
TGTGCCAGCAGCTTACGGACAGGGGAGCTTCAGCCCCAGCATTTT
CASSLRTGELQPQHF
>TRBD2|TRBJ2-1|.|TRBV5-5
TGTGCCAGCAGCCAGCGGGAGGTGGCAGCCTCCTACAATGAGCAGTTCTTC
CASSQREVAASYNEQFF
>TRBD1|TRBJ1-1|.|TRBV5-4
TGTGCCAGCAGCCCTATACAGGGGGACACTGAAGCTTTCTTT
CASSPIQGDTEAFF
>TRBD1|TRBJ2-3|.|TRBV18
TGTGCCAGCTCACTCACAGGGGGCACAGATACGCAGTATTTT
CASSLTGGTDTQYF
>.|TRBJ1-5|.|TRBV27
TGTGCCAGCAGTTTAGAGGGGGGCAATCAGCCCCAGCATTTT
CASSLEGGNQPQHF
>.|TRBJ1-1|once|TRBV10-2
TGCGCCAGCAGACCACAGGGAGACACTGAAGCTTTCTTT
CASRPQGDTEAFF
>TRBD2|TRBJ2-1|.|TRBV7-2
TGTGCCAGCACCAGCGGGACTAGCGGGAATGAGCAGTTCTTC
CASTSGTSGNEQFF
>TRBD2|TRBJ2-2|.|TRBV4-2
TGTGCCAGCAGCCAGGCGTTAGCGGGGGGCGTCTCCGGGGAGCTGTTTTTT
CASSQALAGGVSGELFF
>.|TRBJ1-3|.|TRBV30
TGTGCCTGGAGTGGAACCGTAAACACCATATATTTT
CAWSGTVNTIYF
>.|TRBJ1-1|few|TRBV12-3/TRBV12-4
TGTGCCAGCAGGTTGACAGGAGAAGCTTTCTTT
CASRLTGEAFF
>.|TRBJ1-6|.|TRBV4-3
TGCGCCAGCAGCCAAGTGGCGGATCTGGGCTCCTATAATTCACCCCTCCACTTT
CASSQVADLGSYNSPLHF
>.|TRBJ2-1|.|TRBV3-1/TRBV3-2
TGTGCCAGCAGCCGAGGACGGGAGCAGTTCTTC
CASSRGREQFF
>.|TRBJ2-1|.|TRBV4-2
TGTGCCAGCAGCCAAGTAACCGCTGAGCAGTTCTTC
CASSQVTAEQFF
>TRBD2|TRBJ2-1|.|TRBV9
TGTGCCAGCAGCCCCCATCCCCGGGACTACTCCTACAATGAGCAGTTCTTC
CASSPHPRDYSYNEQFF
>.|TRBJ1-4|.|TRBV7-8
TGTGCCAGCAGCTCAGGGCCCCCTAATGAAAAACTGTTTTTT
CASSSGPPNEKLFF
>.|TRBJ2-7|.|TRBV4-1
TGCGCCAGCAGCCAAGCTCGGACTACAAACTACGAGCAGTACTTC
CASSQARTTNYEQYF
>TRBD1|TRBJ1-1|.|TRBV5-6
TGTGCCAGCCGGGACAGGGTGAACACTGAAGCTTTCTTT
CASRDRVNTEAFF
>.|TRBJ1-6|.|TRBV6-2/TRBV6-3
TGTGCCAGCAGTCGACAGTTGGAGAATTCACCCCTCCACTTT
CASSRQLENSPLHF
>.|TRBJ2-7|.|TRBV6-5
TGTGCCAGCAGTATACAGGGTTACGAGCAGTACTTC
CASSIQGYEQYF
>.|TRBJ1-3|once|TRBV2
TGTGCCAGCAGTGAAGTGGGTAGGGCCGCTGGAAACACCATATATTTT
CASSEVGRAAGNTIYF
>.|TRBJ1-2|.|TRBV6-5
TGTGCCAGCAGTTTTACAGGGTTCGGTGGCTACACCTTC
CASSFTGFGGYTF
>TRBD1|TRBJ1-1|.|TRBV7-9
TGTGCCAGCAGCTATACAGGGGCGCCGAACACTGAAGCTTTCTTT
CASSYTGAPNTEAFF
>.|TRBJ2-3|.|TRBV11-3
TGTGCCAGCAGCCCAGGGGACTTTCACGGAGATACGCAGTATTTT
CASSPGDFHGDTQYF
>TRBD1|TRBJ2-7|.|TRBV5-1
TGCGCCAGCAGCTTGGTGTTTGGGACAGGGAAAGACGGTCTCCAAGGATACGAGCAGTACTTC
CASSLVFGTGKDGLQGYEQYF
>.|TRBJ1-6|.|TRBV2
TGTGCCAGCAGCACGGACAGATTTGAGAATAATTCACCCCTCCACTTT
CASSTDRFENNSPLHF
>.|TRBJ1-4|.|TRBV11-2
TGTGCCAGCAGCTTGGGGGCCTTTGGGGAAAAACTGTTTTTT
CASSLGAFGEKLFF
>TRBD1|TRBJ1-1|.|TRBV7-3
TGTGCCAGCAGCCGGACAGGGGGAACTGAAGCTTTCTTT
CASSRTGGTEAFF
>.|TRBJ2-3|.|TRBV12-3/TRBV12-4
TGTGCCAGCAGTTTGGCCCAAGATACGCAGTATTTT
CASSLAQDTQYF
>TRBD2|TRBJ2-1|.|TRBV28
TGTGCCAGCAGTTCACTCCGGGGACTAGCGAGTGAGCAGTTCTTC
CASSSLRGLASEQFF
>TRBD2|TRBJ2-1|.|TRBV18
TGTGCCAGCTCACCACGCTCCGGACTAGCGGGCGGTGAGCAGTTCTTC
CASSPRSGLAGGEQFF
>.|TRBJ1-1|.|TRBV4-3
TGCGCCAGCAGCCAGACACCAGCTAAGAACACTGAAGCTTTCTTT
CASSQTPAKNTEAFF
>TRBD1|TRBJ1-2|.|TRBV30
TGTGCCTGGAGCAAGGGGGTCCCGAGGGGACAGAACCTAGGGAATGGCTACACCTTC
CAWSKGVPRGQNLGNGYTF
>TRBD1|TRBJ1-2|few|TRBV11-3
TGTGCCAGCAGCCTAGGGACAGACTCTAACTATGGCTACACCTTC
CASSLGTDSNYGYTF
>TRBD1|TRBJ1-1|.|TRBV27
TGTGCCAGCGCATACAGGGGTGGGAGCACTGAAGCTTTCTTT
CASAYRGGSTEAFF
>.|TRBJ2-5|.|TRBV7-9
TGTGCCAGCAGCTTAACTCTGGGGGGAGAGACCCAGTACTTC
CASSLTLGGETQYF
>TRBD1|TRBJ2-7|.|TRBV4-3
TGCGCCAGCAGCCTCCGGGACAGGGGCGACGAGCAGTACTTC
CASSLRDRGDEQYF
>TRBD2|TRBJ2-5|.|TRBV19
TGTGCCAGTAGTATTCGGACTAGCGGGGGGTTGGAGACCCAGTACTTC
CASSIRTSGGLETQYF
>.|TRBJ2-1|.|TRBV6-5
TGTGCCAGCAGTTACAGGGCCAATGAGCAGTTCTTC
CASSYRANEQFF
>TRBD2|TRBJ2-7|once|TRBV19
TGTGCCAGTAGTACCCACGGGGGGGCCTTCGGGTACGAGCAGTACTTC
CASSTHGGAFGYEQYF
>TRBD1|TRBJ1-2|.|TRBV19
TGTGCCAGTAGTATCATCCGGGACAGGGCTTCTAACTATGGCTACACCTTC
CASSIIRDRASNYGYTF
>.|TRBJ1-5|.|TRBV9
TGTGCCAGCAGCGTAGGTCCAGGGGTCAGTCAGCCCCAGCATTTT
CASSVGPGVSQPQHF
>TRBD2|TRBJ2-5|.|TRBV2
TGTGCCAGCAGTGGTGGTTATGCGGGGGAAGAGACCCAGTACTTC
CASSGGYAGEETQYF
>.|TRBJ2-5|.|TRBV7-2
TGTGCCAGCAGCTTGGCGCGAGGGGTAGTGGAGACCCAGTACTTC
CASSLARGVVETQYF
>TRBD2|TRBJ2-3|.|TRBV11-3
TGTGCCAGCAGCTTAGCATGGAGCGGGGGGGAAGGAAGGCCGCAGTATTTT
CASSLAWSGGEGRPQYF
>.|TRBJ1-1|.|TRBV19
TGTGCCAGTAGTATTTGGGGTGGCACTGAAGCTTTCTTT
CASSIWGGTEAFF